This is a list of T cell receptor beta chains from one sample in a study of T cell changes during pregnancy in multiple sclerosis. The data were produced by immunoSEQ multiplex PCR, yet TCRdb's version contains in-frame clones alone and is incomplete. This table holds 85,000 to 90,000 clones, 94% found once. The specimen comprised peripheral blood, sampled after pregnancy. The receptor source for this set is a female donor in good health, enrolled as a control in a pregnancy study. Each CDR3 is given with its conserved first and last residue. A D gene is named only where the DNA matches it firmly. Clone size is given for some rows only: seen once, a few or many times, or a class if the clone is expanded.

v_gene: TRBV5-1
j_gene: TRBJ2-7
abundance: .
d_gene: TRBD1
CDR3aa: CASSLGRGQGGSSYEQYF
CDR3nt: TGCGCCAGCAGCTTGGGGAGGGGACAGGGGGGAAGCTCCTACGAGCAGTACTTC

v_gene: TRBV5-1
j_gene: TRBJ2-3
abundance: .
d_gene: .
CDR3aa: CASSLDTFLTDTQYF
CDR3nt: TGCGCCAGCAGCTTGGACACCTTCCTCACAGATACGCAGTATTTT

v_gene: TRBV13
j_gene: TRBJ2-1
abundance: .
d_gene: TRBD2
CDR3aa: CASSPGGSGTDEQFF
CDR3nt: TGTGCCAGCAGCCCGGGGGGTAGCGGAACGGATGAGCAGTTCTTC

v_gene: TRBV29-1
j_gene: TRBJ2-3
abundance: .
d_gene: TRBD2
CDR3aa: CSPRGGVHLTDTQYF
CDR3nt: TGCAGCCCCCGGGGAGGGGTCCACCTCACAGATACGCAGTATTTT

v_gene: TRBV11-2
j_gene: TRBJ2-7
abundance: .
d_gene: TRBD1
CDR3aa: CASSFSRGLGEQYF
CDR3nt: TGTGCCAGCAGCTTCTCCAGGGGGCTGGGGGAGCAGTACTTC

v_gene: TRBV7-6
j_gene: TRBJ2-5
abundance: .
d_gene: .
CDR3aa: CASSLRGQETQYF
CDR3nt: TGTGCCAGCAGCTTAAGGGGCCAAGAGACCCAGTACTTC

v_gene: TRBV27
j_gene: TRBJ2-5
abundance: .
d_gene: TRBD2
CDR3aa: CASSPSRLAGEETQYF
CDR3nt: TGTGCCAGCAGTCCCTCCCGACTAGCGGGAGAGGAGACCCAGTACTTC

v_gene: TRBV7-6
j_gene: TRBJ1-4
abundance: .
d_gene: .
CDR3aa: CASSLPKEEKLFF
CDR3nt: TGTGCCAGCAGCTTACCGAAAGAGGAAAAACTGTTTTTT

v_gene: TRBV5-1
j_gene: TRBJ2-5
abundance: .
d_gene: .
CDR3aa: CASSLGGGETQYF
CDR3nt: TGCGCCAGCAGCTTGGGGGGAGGAGAGACCCAGTACTTC

v_gene: TRBV7-2
j_gene: TRBJ1-5
abundance: once
d_gene: TRBD1
CDR3aa: CASSGDRGHQPQHF
CDR3nt: TGTGCCAGCAGCGGAGACAGGGGGCATCAGCCCCAGCATTTT

v_gene: TRBV5-1
j_gene: TRBJ2-7
abundance: .
d_gene: TRBD2
CDR3aa: CASSSGTSGTSYEQYF
CDR3nt: TGCGCCAGCAGCTCCGGGACTAGCGGGACCTCCTACGAGCAGTACTTC

v_gene: TRBV28
j_gene: TRBJ1-1
abundance: once
d_gene: .
CDR3aa: CASSLTGAWTEAFF
CDR3nt: TGTGCCAGCAGCTTGACAGGCGCTTGGACTGAAGCTTTCTTT

v_gene: TRBV4-1
j_gene: TRBJ2-3
abundance: .
d_gene: .
CDR3aa: CASSQDGPYQGTDTQYF
CDR3nt: TGCGCCAGCAGCCAAGATGGTCCCTACCAGGGCACAGATACGCAGTATTTT

v_gene: TRBV5-1
j_gene: TRBJ2-5
abundance: .
d_gene: TRBD1
CDR3aa: CASSLWTGAQETQYF
CDR3nt: TGCGCCAGCAGCCTGTGGACAGGGGCACAAGAGACCCAGTACTTC

v_gene: TRBV9
j_gene: TRBJ2-1
abundance: .
d_gene: .
CDR3aa: CASSPWTLPSSYNEQFF
CDR3nt: TGTGCCAGCAGCCCCTGGACACTCCCGAGCTCCTACAATGAGCAGTTCTTC

v_gene: TRBV20-1
j_gene: TRBJ2-7
abundance: .
d_gene: TRBD1
CDR3aa: CSAREDREQYF
CDR3nt: TGCAGTGCTAGAGAGGACAGGGAGCAGTACTTC

v_gene: TRBV13
j_gene: TRBJ2-7
abundance: .
d_gene: .
CDR3aa: CASSPALGQYEQYF
CDR3nt: TGTGCCAGCAGCCCGGCCTTAGGACAGTACGAGCAGTACTTC

v_gene: TRBV5-6
j_gene: TRBJ1-2
abundance: .
d_gene: TRBD1
CDR3aa: CASSTGTGGNTF
CDR3nt: TGTGCCAGCAGTACCGGGACAGGGGGCAACACCTTC

v_gene: TRBV28
j_gene: TRBJ2-3
abundance: .
d_gene: TRBD1
CDR3aa: CASSFPLGTGLLPDTQYF
CDR3nt: TGTGCCAGCAGTTTCCCATTGGGGACAGGCTTGCTACCAGATACGCAGTATTTT

v_gene: TRBV7-9
j_gene: TRBJ2-5
abundance: .
d_gene: .
CDR3aa: CASSLIRLVEETQYF
CDR3nt: TGTGCCAGCAGCTTAATTCGCCTAGTAGAAGAGACCCAGTACTTC

v_gene: TRBV5-1
j_gene: TRBJ2-1
abundance: once
d_gene: TRBD2
CDR3aa: CASSRGLAGPYNEQFF
CDR3nt: TGCGCCAGCAGCAGAGGACTAGCGGGGCCATACAATGAGCAGTTCTTC

v_gene: TRBV27
j_gene: TRBJ2-5
abundance: .
d_gene: .
CDR3aa: CASRYSLSETQYF
CDR3nt: TGTGCCAGCAGGTATAGTCTGTCCGAGACCCAGTACTTC

v_gene: TRBV18
j_gene: TRBJ2-3
abundance: .
d_gene: .
CDR3aa: CASSPGLLSGRTDTQYF
CDR3nt: TGTGCCAGCTCACCCGGACTTCTATCTGGAAGGACAGATACGCAGTATTTT

v_gene: TRBV5-6
j_gene: TRBJ2-7
abundance: .
d_gene: TRBD2
CDR3aa: CASSPGLAVSEQYF
CDR3nt: TGTGCCAGCAGCCCAGGACTAGCGGTTAGCGAGCAGTACTTC

v_gene: TRBV9
j_gene: TRBJ2-5
abundance: .
d_gene: TRBD2
CDR3aa: CASSQDSGRAQETQYF
CDR3nt: TGTGCCAGCAGCCAGGATAGCGGGAGGGCCCAAGAGACCCAGTACTTC

v_gene: TRBV5-1
j_gene: TRBJ2-7
abundance: .
d_gene: TRBD1
CDR3aa: CASSGQGRRYEQYF
CDR3nt: TGCGCCAGCAGCGGACAGGGTCGTCGGTACGAGCAGTACTTC

v_gene: TRBV28
j_gene: TRBJ1-2
abundance: .
d_gene: .
CDR3aa: CASSPRTLTLYGYTF
CDR3nt: TGTGCCAGCAGTCCCCGGACATTAACCCTCTATGGCTACACCTTC

v_gene: TRBV2
j_gene: TRBJ1-1
abundance: .
d_gene: .
CDR3aa: CARRGNTEAFF
CDR3nt: TGTGCCAGAAGGGGGAACACTGAAGCTTTCTTT

v_gene: TRBV28
j_gene: TRBJ2-7
abundance: .
d_gene: TRBD1
CDR3aa: CASSEAGTGGGYEQYF
CDR3nt: TGTGCCAGCAGCGAAGCGGGGACAGGGGGAGGCTACGAGCAGTACTTC

v_gene: TRBV18
j_gene: TRBJ2-1
abundance: .
d_gene: .
CDR3aa: CASSPLHSGDNEQFF
CDR3nt: TGTGCCAGCTCACCACTACACTCGGGGGACAATGAGCAGTTCTTC

v_gene: TRBV19
j_gene: TRBJ1-5
abundance: .
d_gene: TRBD1
CDR3aa: CASLSGQGDTPYSNQPQHF
CDR3nt: TGTGCCAGCCTATCCGGACAGGGGGATACCCCTTATAGCAATCAGCCCCAGCATTTT

v_gene: TRBV7-8
j_gene: TRBJ1-1
abundance: .
d_gene: .
CDR3aa: CASSPREGSQTWGTEAFF
CDR3nt: TGTGCCAGCAGCCCCCGGGAAGGGTCTCAAACGTGGGGCACTGAAGCTTTCTTT

v_gene: TRBV6-4
j_gene: TRBJ2-3
abundance: .
d_gene: .
CDR3aa: CASSDYAGTSTDTQYF
CDR3nt: TGTGCCAGCAGTGACTATGCGGGTACAAGCACAGATACGCAGTATTTT

v_gene: TRBV2
j_gene: TRBJ2-4
abundance: .
d_gene: TRBD2
CDR3aa: CASTSGLAKNIQYF
CDR3nt: TGTGCCAGCACTAGCGGCTTAGCCAAAAACATTCAGTACTTC

v_gene: TRBV19
j_gene: TRBJ2-2
abundance: .
d_gene: TRBD1
CDR3aa: CASSLLPGQGVGELFF
CDR3nt: TGTGCCAGTAGTCTCCTCCCGGGACAGGGGGTCGGGGAGCTGTTTTTT

v_gene: TRBV12-5
j_gene: TRBJ2-1
abundance: .
d_gene: TRBD1
CDR3aa: CASGFRDSEQFF
CDR3nt: TGTGCTAGTGGTTTCAGGGACAGTGAGCAGTTCTTC

v_gene: TRBV6-5
j_gene: TRBJ1-5
abundance: .
d_gene: .
CDR3aa: CASSYSGQGNQPQHF
CDR3nt: TGTGCCAGCAGTTACTCAGGGCAGGGGAATCAGCCCCAGCATTTT